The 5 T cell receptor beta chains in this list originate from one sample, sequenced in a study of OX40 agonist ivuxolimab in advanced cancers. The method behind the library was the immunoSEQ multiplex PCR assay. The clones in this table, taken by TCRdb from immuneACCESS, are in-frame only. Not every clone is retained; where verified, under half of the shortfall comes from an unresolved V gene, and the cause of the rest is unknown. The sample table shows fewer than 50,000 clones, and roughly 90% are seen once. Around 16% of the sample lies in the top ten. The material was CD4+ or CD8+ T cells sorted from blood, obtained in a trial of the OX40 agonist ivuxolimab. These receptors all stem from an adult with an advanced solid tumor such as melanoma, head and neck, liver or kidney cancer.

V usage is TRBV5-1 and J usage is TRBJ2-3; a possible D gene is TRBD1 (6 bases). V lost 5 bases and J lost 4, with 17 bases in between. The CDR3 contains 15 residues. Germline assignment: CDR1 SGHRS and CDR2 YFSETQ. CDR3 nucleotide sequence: TGCGCCAGCAGGCCTGCGTTGGGGGCGTCAGATACGCAGTATTTT. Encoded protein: CASRPALGASDTQYF. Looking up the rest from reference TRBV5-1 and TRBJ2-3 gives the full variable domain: KAGVTQTPRYLIKTRGQQVTLSCSPISGHRSVSWYQQTPGQGLQFLFEYFSETQRNKGNFPGRFSGRQFSNSRSEMNVSTLELGDSALYLCASRPALGASDTQYFGPGTRLTVL.

In DNA, the CDR3 is TGTGCCAGCAGCTTAGCGTTGCGGGGCGGCTACACCTTC. The encoded protein is CASSLALRGGYTF. The V call is TRBV7-9, the J call TRBJ1-2; possible D gene TRBD1, 5 bases. Trimming removed 0 bases from V and 8 bases from J, with 10 bases in between. The CDR3 has 13 amino acids. CDR1 is SEHNR, CDR2 FQNEAQ, per germline (reference sequence).

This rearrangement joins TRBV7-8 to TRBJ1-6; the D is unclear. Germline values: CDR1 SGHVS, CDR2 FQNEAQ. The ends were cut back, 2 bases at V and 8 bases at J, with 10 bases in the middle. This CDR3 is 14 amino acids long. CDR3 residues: CASSLWEKDSPLHF. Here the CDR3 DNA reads TGTGCCAGCAGCTTATGGGAAAAGGATTCACCCCTCCACTTT.

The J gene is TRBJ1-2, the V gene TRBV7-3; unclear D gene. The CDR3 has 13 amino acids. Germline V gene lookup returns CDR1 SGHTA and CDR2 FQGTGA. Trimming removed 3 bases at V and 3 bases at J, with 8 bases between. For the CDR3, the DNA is TGTGCCAGCAGCTTTTCGGATTACTATGGCTACACCTTC. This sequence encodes CASSFSDYYGYTF.

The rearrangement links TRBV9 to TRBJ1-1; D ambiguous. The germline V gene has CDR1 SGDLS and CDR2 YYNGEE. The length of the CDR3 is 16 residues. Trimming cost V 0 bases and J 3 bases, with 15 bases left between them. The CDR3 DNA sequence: TGTGCCAGCAGCGTAGAGGACCGGGCGGTGGACACTGAAGCTTTCTTT. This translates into CASSVEDRAVDTEAFF.